The 27 T cell receptor beta chains given below trace back to one sample, sequenced in a study of molecular identifiers for immune sequencing clone quantification. TCRdb analysed the PCR reads with MiXCR anew, one entry per CDR3 protein. The sample gives some 41,000 distinct CDR3 sequences, 24% of which show up once; about 0.93% is in the top ten. The material sequenced was naive CD8+ T cells from blood, with Jurkat cell RNA spiked in. This sample's subset: FACS-sorted CD8+CD4-CCR7+CD45RA+ naive T cells. The receptor set was obtained from a human donor in good health. Some libraries in this study had Jurkat cell RNA spiked in.

At least ten counts were recorded for this clonotype. V and J are TRBV20-1 and TRBJ1-1; 7 bases are a match to TRBD1. The CDR3 sequence is 15 residues long. The V gene end was trimmed by 4 bases and the J gene end by 4 bases; junction bases not matched to a gene: 12. CDR1 is DFQATT, CDR2 SNEGSKA, per germline (reference sequence). CDR3 protein: CSATGGEYAGTEAFF. For the CDR3, the DNA is TGCAGTGCTACAGGGGGGGAATATGCGGGCACTGAAGCTTTCTTT.

The sample holds many counts of this clonotype. This chain joins TRBV29-1 and TRBJ1-1; D is unclear. CDR1 is SQVTM, CDR2 ANQGSEA, per germline. Trimming cost V 2 bases and J 11 bases, with 6 bases left between them. The CDR3 spans 9 residues. The CDR3 reads CSVEPLAFF. CDR3 DNA sequence: TGCAGCGTTGAACCTTTGGCTTTCTTT.

Note on this clonotype: This may stem from a read error, because a much larger clone lies one nucleotide away. The J gene is TRBJ2-7, the V gene TRBV4-2; 7 bases fit TRBD2. CDR1 and CDR2 (germline): LGHNA, YNFKEQ. The CDR3 runs to 14 residues. CDR3 amino acids: CASNQDWGGYEQYF. Written as DNA, the CDR3 is TGTGCCAGCAACCAAGATTGGGGAGGGTACGAGCAGTACTTC.

This clonotype was counted at least ten times. The V call is TRBV10-3, the J call TRBJ2-5; the D is unclear. Trimming pared 2 bases from V and 5 bases from J, leaving 6 bases between. CDR1 and CDR2 from the germline V gene are ENHRY and SYGVKD. This CDR3 spans 12 amino acids. The CDR3 reads CAISEQEETQYF. For the CDR3, the DNA is TGTGCCATCAGTGAGCAGGAGGAGACCCAGTACTTC.

Details on this clonotype: Since a much larger clone is just one base distant, this may be a read error. The rearrangement joins TRBV4-1 to TRBJ1-1; 7 nucleotides match TRBD1. Germline V CDR1 and CDR2: MGHRA, YSYEKL. CDR3 length: 15 residues. DNA for the CDR3: TGCGCCAACAGCCAAGCGGGACAGCCCAATCCTGAAGCTTTCTTT. Its translation: CANSQAGQPNPEAFF.

The gene calls are TRBV7-9 and TRBJ2-3; 9 nucleotides match TRBD1. This CDR3 comprises 15 residues. The trim removed 2 bases at V and 3 bases at J, leaving 3 bases unmatched. CDR1 and CDR2 (germline): SEHNR, FQNEAQ (reference sequence). CDR3 loop: CASSLSGTGTDTQYF. The CDR3 DNA reads as TGTGCCAGCAGCTTATCCGGGACAGGGACAGATACGCAGTATTTT. Variable domain in full (rest from reference TRBV7-9 and TRBJ2-3): DTGVSQNPRHKITKRGQNVTFRCDPISEHNRLYWYRQTLGQGPEFLTYFQNEAQLEKSRLLSDRFSAERPKGSFSTLEIQRTEQGDSAMYLCASSLSGTGTDTQYFGPGTRLTVL.

This clonotype has just a few counts. The gene calls are TRBV20-1 and TRBJ2-3, with a weak D call TRBD1 (7 bases). The germline V gene has CDR1 DFQATT and CDR2 SNEGSKA (reference sequence). This CDR3 is built from 16 residues. V lost 0 bases and J lost 8, with 21 bases in between. CDR3 residues: CSARDLTGKAGGTQYF. The CDR3 coding sequence is TGCAGTGCTAGAGATCTGACAGGGAAAGCCGGGGGTACGCAGTATTTT.

A few counts support this clonotype. It may be a read error: a sequence one base away is much more abundant. The chain is built from TRBV20-1 and TRBJ2-7; D is unclear. The CDR3 contains 13 residues. In germline, CDR1 is DFQATT, CDR2 SNEGSKA (reference sequence). The CDR3 here is CSAREGNSCEQYF. The CDR3, as DNA: TGCAGTGCTAGAGAAGGTAACTCCTGCGAGCAGTACTTC.

This clonotype occurred many times. The CDR3 DNA follows: TGTGCCAGCAGCAAATGGGACAGGGAGAACACCGGGGAGCTGTTTTTT. Its protein product is CASSKWDRENTGELFF. The chain carries TRBV21-1 and TRBJ2-2; TRBD1 was called by the table and not checked on the DNA. TRBV21-1 is a pseudogene segment. The CDR3 is made up of 16 amino acids.

This clonotype was seen just once. Being one base from a much bigger clone, this may be a read error. Since the CDR3 does not end with the conserved phenylalanine or tryptophan, this likely comes from a read error. V gene TRBV6-2 or TRBV6-3 combines with J gene TRBJ2-4; D possibly corresponds to TRBD2 (5 bases). Trimming shortened V by 0 bases and J by 0 bases, and 18 bases separated the two germline ends. This CDR3 has 19 amino acids. Germline CDR1 and CDR2: MNHEY and SVGEGT. The CDR3 spells CASSYSMMRRVLAKNIQYI. The DNA for the CDR3 is TGTGCCAGCAGTTACTCGATGATGCGGCGGGTCCTAGCCAAAAACATTCAGTACATC.

This clonotype appeared a few times. V gene TRBV27 combines with J gene TRBJ1-5, with 9 bases that match TRBD1. This CDR3 spans 15 amino acids. CDR1 is MNHEY, CDR2 SMNVEV, per germline (reference sequence). J gave up 5 bases and V 5 bases, and 7 bases lay outside the gene matches. The CDR3 sequence is CASSIGQGFYQPQHF. CDR3 DNA sequence: TGTGCCAGCAGTATTGGACAGGGGTTTTATCAGCCCCAGCATTTT.

This clonotype was counted at least ten times. This chain joins TRBV4-3 and TRBJ2-5; 7 nucleotides line up with TRBD2. Germline loops: CDR1 LGHNA, CDR2 YSLEER. Trimming at V came to 4 bases and at J to 4 bases, leaving 9 bases not matched to a gene. The CDR3 consists of 15 residues. The CDR3 region has the DNA TGCGCCAGCAGCCTGGCTAGCGGAGGAGCAGAGACCCAGTACTTC. Amino acids: CASSLASGGAETQYF.

This clonotype was counted only a few times. The J gene is TRBJ1-5, the V gene TRBV19; 9 bases line up with TRBD1. V dropped 4 bases and J dropped 2; count of bases not matched to a gene: 9. Germline values: CDR1 LNHDA, CDR2 SQIVND (reference sequence). This CDR3 spans 17 amino acids. CDR3 sequence: CASSTDDRGEGNQPQHF. The DNA for the CDR3 is TGTGCCAGTAGTACAGACGACAGGGGGGAAGGCAATCAGCCCCAGCATTTT.

This clonotype was seen ten or more times. J is TRBJ1-5 and V is TRBV20-1, with D perhaps TRBD1 (6 bases). CDR1 and CDR2 from the germline V gene are DFQATT and SNEGSKA (reference sequence). The CDR3 contains 16 residues. V was shortened by 3 bases and J by 4 bases, with 19 bases between the two germline ends. CDR3 protein: CSARSLTGIGNQPQHF. CDR3 sequence (DNA): TGCAGTGCTAGGAGTTTGACAGGAATTGGTAATCAGCCCCAGCATTTT.

The rearrangement links TRBV29-1 to TRBJ2-1, with D tentatively TRBD1 or TRBD2 (5 bases each). V dropped 1 base and J dropped 7 bases, with 11 bases sitting between them. CDR1 and CDR2 (germline): SQVTM, ANQGSEA. This CDR3 has 13 residues. The CDR3 coding sequence is TGCAGCGTTGAAGGGGGGAGTCGAAATGAGCAGTTCTTC. Protein: CSVEGGSRNEQFF.

As for this clonotype: A much larger clone sits a single nucleotide away, making a read error possible. This chain joins TRBV28 and TRBJ2-7; D is possibly TRBD2 (6 bases). The V end lost 4 bases, the J end lost 9 bases, and 22 bases lay between the germline ends. This CDR3 spans 15 amino acids. CDR1 is MDHEN and CDR2 is SYDVKM in the germline V gene. CDR3 residues: CASSSTSQSLGGQYF. DNA of the CDR3: TGTGCCAGCAGTTCCACTAGCCAATCCCTGGGAGGGCAGTACTTC. Supplemented by reference TRBV28 and TRBJ2-7, the full variable domain reads DVKVTQSSRYLVKRTGEKVFLECVQDMDHENMFWYRQDPGLGLRLIYFSYDVKMKEKGDIPEGYSVSREKKERFSLILESASTNQTSMYLCASSSTSQSLGGQYFGPGTRLTVT.

The chain combines TRBV7-2 with TRBJ2-2; D call uncertain. V shed 7 bases and J shed 4 bases, with 13 bases lying between them. Germline V gene data show CDR1 as SGHTA and CDR2 as FQGNSA. This CDR3 contains 14 residues. The CDR3 DNA reads as TGTGCCAGCACCCTGGGGTGGGGCACCGGGGAGCTGTTTTTT. It yields the protein CASTLGWGTGELFF.

This clonotype was picked up many times. The V call is TRBV4-3, the J call TRBJ1-3; D is uncertain. This CDR3 region has 19 residues. V was trimmed by 0 bases and J by 0 bases, leaving 18 bases between them. Germline CDR1 is LGHNA and CDR2 is YSLEER. DNA of the CDR3: TGCGCCAGCAGCCAAGAAAGGCTGACTTGGACTTACTCTGGAAACACCATATATTTT. It encodes CASSQERLTWTYSGNTIYF.

This clonotype has at least ten counts. The CDR3 DNA reads as TGCAGTGCTAGAGTGCTCGGAGCCAGCGGTACGCAGTATTTT. This sequence encodes CSARVLGASGTQYF. The rearrangement uses TRBV20-1 and TRBJ2-3; D is perhaps TRBD2 (5 bases). The CDR3 sequence is 14 residues long. The germline CDR1 and CDR2 sequences are DFQATT and SNEGSKA (reference sequence). V was shortened by 1 base and J by 8 bases, with 16 bases between the two germline ends.

This clonotype occurred many times. The rearrangement uses TRBV20-1 and TRBJ2-7, with D maybe TRBD1 (7 bases). CDR1 is DFQATT, CDR2 SNEGSKA, per germline (reference sequence). The CDR3 has 15 amino acids. Trimming shortened V by 8 bases and J by 5 bases, and 25 bases separated the two germline ends. CDR3 residues: CSPTTPQGGRDEQYF. For the CDR3, the DNA is TGCAGTCCAACTACTCCTCAGGGGGGCAGGGACGAGCAGTACTTC.

This chain links TRBV12-3 or TRBV12-4 with TRBJ2-1; 11 nucleotides match TRBD1. The junction had 3 bases not matched to a gene; V was cut back by 5 bases and J by 9 bases. The CDR3 loop spans 13 amino acids. The DNA for the CDR3 is TGTGCCAGCAGTCCGGGGACAGGGGGTGAGCAGTTCTTC. This sequence encodes CASSPGTGGEQFF.

To note about this clonotype: A single base separates this from a much larger clone, so it may be a read error. The final CDR3 position lacks the conserved phenylalanine or tryptophan, pointing to a likely read error. The genes are TRBV6-5 and TRBJ2-1, with 8 bases that match TRBD2. CDR3 length: 14 residues. Per the germline V gene, CDR1 is MNHEY and CDR2 is SVGAGI. CDR3 amino acids: CAISPSGSYNEQFL. CDR3 DNA sequence: TGTGCCATCAGTCCTAGCGGGTCCTACAATGAGCAGTTCCTC.

This clonotype was recorded only once. V gene TRBV4-3 combines with J gene TRBJ1-1, with D hard to call. Germline loops: CDR1 LGHNA, CDR2 YSLEER. This CDR3 comprises 17 residues. Trimming took 0 bases from V and 0 from J, leaving 14 bases between them. CDR3 region: CASSQDGFGSLNTEAFF. In DNA form, the CDR3 reads TGCGCCAGCAGCCAAGATGGTTTCGGCAGCTTGAACACTGAAGCTTTCTTT.

The gene calls are TRBV5-1 and TRBJ2-7, with 7 bases aligning to TRBD2. The CDR3 is made up of 15 amino acids. V shed 3 bases and J 3 bases; nucleotides not matched to a gene: 9. Germline CDR1 reads SGHRS; CDR2 reads YFSETQ. The CDR3 DNA reads TGCGCCAGCAGCTCTCTGGGGGGGAGCTTCTACGAGCAGTACTTC. This translates into CASSSLGGSFYEQYF.

The sample holds many counts of this clonotype. The chain uses TRBV7-6 and TRBJ2-3, with 7 nucleotides matching TRBD1. The CDR3 length is 14 residues. The V gene end was trimmed by 3 bases and the J gene end by 1 base; junction bases not matched to a gene: 1. Germline V gene lookup returns CDR1 SGHVS and CDR2 FNYEAQ. The CDR3 protein is CASSFTGGTDTQYF. Written as DNA, the CDR3 is TGTGCCAGCAGCTTCACAGGGGGCACAGATACGCAGTATTTT.

With respect to this clonotype: A much larger clonotype is one base distant, so this may be a read error. The J gene is TRBJ2-2, the V gene TRBV3-1; D is perhaps TRBD2 (5 bases). The germline V gene encodes CDR1 LGHDT and CDR2 YNNKEL (reference sequence). The length of the CDR3 is 14 residues. The CDR3: CASSQDSNTGELSF. DNA for the CDR3: TGTGCCAGCAGCCAAGACTCGAACACCGGGGAGCTGTCTTTT.

The rearrangement links TRBV19 to TRBJ1-1, with D maybe TRBD1 (5 bases). Trimming removed 6 bases from V and 1 base from J, with 18 bases in between. This CDR3 has 16 amino acids. CDR1 and CDR2 from the germline V gene are LNHDA and SQIVND (reference sequence). DNA for the CDR3: TGTGCCAGTAGCCAAGCGGTGCCAGGGTCGAACACTGAAGCTTTCTTT. The encoded protein is CASSQAVPGSNTEAFF. Using reference TRBV19 and TRBJ1-1 for the parts outside the CDR3, the full variable domain is DGGITQSPKYLFRKEGQNVTLSCEQNLNHDAMYWYRQDPGQGLRLIYYSQIVNDFQKGDIAEGYSVSREKKESFPLTVTSAQKNPTAFYLCASSQAVPGSNTEAFFGQGTRLTVV.